The following is a TCR beta chain sequence with its context. Its antigen is still unknown. This sample stems from a study of neoadjuvant anti-PD-1 for oral cavity cancer. Findings and caveats of the study: TCR analyses covered only a few patients per response group.

Time point in this sample: after neoadjuvant nivolumab, at surgical resection. These newly diagnosed stage II-IVA oral cavity squamous cell carcinoma patients had no prior systemic or radiation treatment. PBMCs were not maintained or expanded in culture before analysis. TCRdb's table, derived via immunoSEQ multiplex PCR, lists solely in-frame clones and lacks some. The data contain fewer than 90,000 clones, roughly 84% of them singletons. Germline CDR1 is SGHNT and CDR2 is YYREEE (reference sequence). This CDR3 has 15 amino acids. V shed 0 bases and J 5 bases; nucleotides not matched to a gene: 5. The TCR originated in a person between 40 and 79 years old with oral cavity squamous cell carcinoma. Sequencing was performed on PBMCs, taken after nivolumab (anti-PD-1) treatment. The chain couples TRBV5-4 to TRBJ2-1; 7 nucleotides align to TRBD1. The CDR3, as DNA: TGTGCCAGCAGCTTGGGGGACAGACTAAACAATGAGCAGTTCTTC. Its protein is CASSLGDRLNNEQFF.